This paragraph reports one T cell receptor beta chain. No antigen is known for it. The protocol was immunoSEQ multiplex PCR, while the TCRdb copy is restricted to in-frame clones and leaves out a portion. The data contain 980,000 or so clones, more than 75% of them seen just once; the ten biggest clones take up nearly 1.5%. Between the trimmed V and J ends, which lost 4 bases and 6 bases, there was a span of 14 bases. The CDR3 is made up of 14 amino acids. From germline, CDR1 is SGHRS and CDR2 YFSETQ. This sample was included in a study of shared clonotypes between healthy human individuals. Study results and limitations: Clonotype sharing across donors was expected to vary with sequencing depth.

This receptor was taken from a young man in good health. The chain combines TRBV5-1 with TRBJ2-1, with a possible D match to TRBD2 (6 bases). Sample: memory CD4+ T cells sorted from blood. Subset specified: CD45RA-negative fraction. CDR3: CASSVGGSSNEQFF. DNA for the CDR3: TGCGCCAGCAGCGTGGGGGGAAGCAGCAATGAGCAGTTCTTC.